Each of the 32 T cell receptor beta chains below was sequenced from the same sample in a study of T cell responses to AZD1222 COVID-19 vaccine. TCRdb's table, derived via immunoSEQ multiplex PCR, lists solely in-frame clones and lacks some. Found here are nearly 100,000 clones, about 88% of them singletons; the top ten hold about 2.5%. This specimen was peripheral blood, taken on day 0 of AZD1222 vaccination. The receptor source for this set is an adult in good health.

This chain links TRBV6-1 with TRBJ1-2; the D gene is possibly TRBD1 (6 bases). Germline CDR1 and CDR2: MNHNS and SASEGT. V was pared by 0 bases and J by 4 bases, with 9 bases between. This CDR3 has 14 residues. The CDR3 region has the DNA TGTGCCAGCAGTGAAGCGACAGGAATCTATGGCTACACCTTC. This sequence encodes CASSEATGIYGYTF.

The chain employs TRBV5-5 and TRBJ1-6, with D unresolved. V was shortened by 5 bases and J by 6 bases, with 18 bases between the two germline ends. Germline V gene sequence: CDR1 SGHKS, CDR2 YYEKEE (reference sequence). CDR3 length equals 16 residues. The CDR3 region has the DNA TGTGCCAGCAGTGACGGTAGTAACCCTTTTAATTCACCCCTCCACTTT. This gives the protein CASSDGSNPFNSPLHF. Full variable domain (outside the CDR3, taken from reference TRBV5-5 and TRBJ1-6): DAGVTQSPTHLIKTRGQQVTLRCSPISGHKSVSWYQQVLGQGPQFIFQYYEKEERGRGNFPDRFSARQFPNYSSELNVNALLLGDSALYLCASSDGSNPFNSPLHFGNGTRLTVT.

The chain is built from TRBV19 and TRBJ2-5, with 10 bases fitting TRBD2. The CDR3 is 18 residues long. Germline V gives CDR1 LNHDA, CDR2 SQIVND (reference sequence). The junction had 12 bases not matched to a gene; V was cut back by 0 bases and J by 5 bases. CDR3 amino acids: CASSIDHERGGMRETQYF. CDR3 in DNA: TGTGCCAGTAGTATAGATCACGAGCGGGGGGGCATGAGGGAGACCCAGTACTTC.

This chain connects TRBV5-8 to TRBJ1-2; D possibly corresponds to TRBD1 (5 bases). Germline loops: CDR1 SGHTS, CDR2 YDEGEE. This CDR3 region has 17 residues. V was cut by 4 bases and J by 0 bases, with 19 bases left in between. This chain's CDR3 is CASSQIRVRGPNYGYTF. The CDR3 bases are TGTGCCAGCAGCCAGATACGAGTAAGGGGACCTAACTATGGCTACACCTTC.

V is TRBV7-3 and J is TRBJ2-1; TRBD2 matches at 9 bases. The CDR3 totals 15 residues. Germline lookup yields CDR1 SGHTA and CDR2 FQGTGA. Unmatched junction bases numbered 9, after V lost 5 bases and J lost 7 bases. CDR3 sequence: CASSPRGGGRNEQFF. The CDR3 DNA is TGTGCCAGCAGCCCGCGGGGGGGCGGGCGGAATGAGCAGTTCTTC.

The chain employs TRBV24-1 and TRBJ2-5, with D tentatively TRBD1 (5 bases). With 11 bases removed from V and 1 base from J, the gap between germline ends came to 19 bases. This CDR3 comprises 15 residues. The germline V gene encodes CDR1 KGHDR and CDR2 SFDVKD. The CDR3 is CANQQPTAAQETQYF. The CDR3 coding sequence is TGTGCCAATCAACAGCCGACAGCCGCCCAAGAGACCCAGTACTTC.

This chain uses TRBV4-1 with TRBJ1-5, with 8 positions matching TRBD1. Germline-derived CDR1 and CDR2 are MGHRA and YSYEKL. The CDR3 sequence is 15 residues long. Trimming removed 2 bases from V and 6 bases from J; junction bases left unmatched: 6. CDR3 amino acids: CASSQRDRGTQPQHF. Written as DNA, the CDR3 is TGCGCCAGCAGCCAAAGAGACAGGGGAACTCAGCCCCAGCATTTT.

This clone was counted a few times. This same CDR3 is encoded by further DNA sequences in the sample. The chain is built from TRBV2 and TRBJ1-5; no definite D call. The CDR3 extends over 19 amino acids. Germline V CDR1 and CDR2: SNHLY, FYNNEI. The V and J ends lost 1 base and 1 base respectively, with 20 bases between them. The CDR3 nucleotides read TGTGCCAGCAGTGAAGGATATAGGAGGGCCATAAGGAGCAATCAGCCCCAGCATTTT. Amino acid sequence: CASSEGYRRAIRSNQPQHF.

This clone was detected only a few times. This chain links TRBV5-4 with TRBJ1-1, with TRBD1 identical over 8 bases. The CDR3 runs to 14 residues. The V and J ends lost 2 bases and 7 bases, in that order; junction bases with no gene match: 7. CDR1 is SGHNT and CDR2 is YYREEE in the germline V gene (reference sequence). The CDR3 is CASSLDRGVSEAFF. DNA of the CDR3: TGTGCCAGCAGCTTAGACAGGGGAGTGAGTGAAGCTTTCTTT.

The rearrangement uses TRBV10-3 and TRBJ1-2; 7 bases match TRBD1. Germline-derived CDR1 and CDR2 are ENHRY and SYGVKD. CDR3 length equals 15 residues. V shed 0 bases and J 7 bases; nucleotides not matched to a gene: 8. CDR3 bases: TGTGCCATCAGTGAGTCGAAGGGACAGCCCTTTGGCTACACCTTC. This translates into CAISESKGQPFGYTF.

The chain employs TRBV10-3 and TRBJ1-5; unclear D gene. Germline CDR1 ENHRY, CDR2 SYGVKD. V gave up 8 bases and J gave up 0 bases, with 11 bases separating them. The CDR3 has 14 residues. CDR3 bases: TGTGCCATCTCCGAAGGGAGTAGCAATCAGCCCCAGCATTTT. Translated, it gives CAISEGSSNQPQHF.

J is TRBJ1-2 and V is TRBV14; a weak D match, TRBD1 (5 bases). With 3 bases removed from V and 4 bases from J, the gap between germline ends came to 12 bases. Germline V lookup: CDR1 SGHDN, CDR2 FVKESK. CDR3 size: 14 residues. The DNA of the CDR3 is TGTGCCAGCAGCCATACCGGGACGGCCTATGGCTACACCTTC. Its protein is CASSHTGTAYGYTF.

The CDR3 bases are TGTGCCAGCAGTTACCTGGCTGGCTATGGCTACACCTTC. Protein: CASSYLAGYGYTF. The genes are TRBV6-2 or TRBV6-3 and TRBJ1-2; unclear D gene. From germline, CDR1 is MNHEY and CDR2 SVGEGT. The V end was cut by 2 bases, the J end by 4 bases, with 8 bases between. The CDR3 spans 13 residues.

The gene calls are TRBV4-3 and TRBJ2-6, with D possibly TRBD2 on 5 matching bases. V lost 0 bases and J lost 4, with 10 bases in between. Germline V CDR1 and CDR2: LGHNA, YSLEER. The CDR3 runs to 16 residues. The CDR3 nucleotides read TGCGCCAGCAGCCAAGATACGGGAACCGGGGCCAACGTCCTGACTTTC. Protein product: CASSQDTGTGANVLTF.

Only a few counts were recorded for this clone. The chain joins TRBV6-2 or TRBV6-3 to TRBJ2-1; D unresolved. The V and J ends lost 2 bases and 3 bases respectively, with 5 bases between them. This CDR3 comprises 13 residues. The germline V gene encodes CDR1 MNHEY and CDR2 SVGEGT. The CDR3 sequence: CASSYTVYNEQFF. The CDR3 DNA reads TGTGCCAGCAGTTACACAGTCTACAATGAGCAGTTCTTC.

This chain joins TRBV4-2 and TRBJ2-1; 12 bases map to TRBD2. The length of the CDR3 is 16 residues. Germline trimming cut 0 bases from V and 9 bases from J; bases unmatched to any gene: 6. Germline values: CDR1 LGHNA, CDR2 YNFKEQ. The CDR3 DNA follows: TGTGCCAGCAGCCAAGACCCTAGCGGGGGGGCGGCTGAGCAGTTCTTC. Protein: CASSQDPSGGAAEQFF.

The chain carries TRBV5-1 and TRBJ2-7; D remains unclear. The length of the CDR3 is 13 residues. V was cut by 0 bases and J by 0 bases, with 4 bases left in between. Germline V CDR1 and CDR2: SGHRS, YFSETQ. CDR3 amino acids: CASSLASSYEQYF. The DNA of the CDR3 is TGCGCCAGCAGCTTGGCCAGCTCCTACGAGCAGTACTTC.

Within the sample, this clone is medium-sized (0.01 to 0.1%). The rearrangement uses TRBV6-4 and TRBJ2-1; TRBD2 is a possible D gene (7 bases). The CDR3 has 15 residues. The germline V gene encodes CDR1 MRHNA and CDR2 SNTAGT. The V gene lost 3 bases and the J gene lost 0 bases, with 9 bases spanning the gap. CDR3: CASSEGGGSYNEQFF. DNA of the CDR3: TGTGCCAGCAGTGAAGGGGGGGGCTCCTACAATGAGCAGTTCTTC.

About this clone: Other DNA sequences within the sample encode an identical CDR3. The rearrangement uses TRBV6-5 and TRBJ1-5; 9 bases match TRBD1. This CDR3 has 14 amino acids. V lost 5 bases and J lost 7; bases outside the gene matches: 6. Germline V gene data show CDR1 as MNHEY and CDR2 as SVGAGI. The CDR3 spells CASSPGTGNQPQHF. CDR3 nucleotide sequence: TGTGCCAGCAGTCCCGGGACAGGGAACCAGCCCCAGCATTTT.

V usage is TRBV5-4 and J usage is TRBJ1-1, with D perhaps TRBD1 (5 bases). Germline-derived CDR1 and CDR2 are SGHNT and YYREEE (reference sequence). This CDR3 has 15 residues. Trimming shortened V by 0 bases and J by 5 bases, and 14 bases separated the two germline ends. CDR3 protein: CASSLGGGRGTEAFF. The CDR3 DNA sequence: TGTGCCAGCAGCTTGGGTGGGGGGAGAGGGACTGAAGCTTTCTTT.

This chain connects TRBV7-9 to TRBJ1-2; possible D gene TRBD1, 5 bases. This CDR3 comprises 16 residues. The germline V gene has CDR1 SEHNR and CDR2 FQNEAQ (reference sequence). V lost 7 bases and J 2 bases, leaving 20 bases between the germline ends. As DNA, the CDR3 is TGTGCCAGCACCGAAAATTCTCTGGGGGTAAACTATGGCTACACCTTC. It translates to CASTENSLGVNYGYTF.

This clone was picked up one time. The chain has TRBV4-3 and TRBJ1-1; TRBD1 is a possible D gene (5 bases). Germline CDR1 reads LGHNA; CDR2 reads YSLEER. The CDR3 is 16 residues long. V dropped 0 bases and J dropped 1 base, with 12 bases sitting between them. The CDR3 region is CASSQDLAGRNTEAFF. DNA of the CDR3: TGCGCCAGCAGCCAAGATCTGGCAGGGAGGAACACTGAAGCTTTCTTT.

The chain has TRBV7-6 and TRBJ2-3; TRBD1 aligns across 7 bases. The CDR3 runs 15 residues. The V gene's germline CDR1 is SGHVS and CDR2 FNYEAQ. V dropped 5 bases and J dropped 4; count of bases not matched to a gene: 9. The CDR3 reads CASSKAGGFPDTQYF. DNA of the CDR3: TGTGCCAGCAGCAAAGCAGGGGGATTCCCAGATACGCAGTATTTT.

This clone has just one count. The chain employs TRBV11-2 and TRBJ2-7, with D possibly being TRBD1 (6 bases). The germline V and J ends were trimmed by 5 bases and 7 bases, with 12 bases remaining between them. This CDR3 region has 12 residues. CDR1 and CDR2 (germline): SGHAT, FQNNGV. For the CDR3, the DNA is TGTGCCAGCAGCCTCCAAGGGGGTGAGCAGTACTTC. Amino acids: CASSLQGGEQYF.

The table lists this clone with a count of one. The V gene is TRBV5-5, the J gene TRBJ2-1; D possibly corresponds to TRBD2 (7 bases). Germline V gene sequence: CDR1 SGHKS, CDR2 YYEKEE (reference sequence). CDR3 length: 15 residues. The ends were cut back, 4 bases at V and 5 bases at J, with 16 bases in the middle. CDR3 residues: CASSPLGGENNEQFF. CDR3 nucleotides: TGTGCCAGCAGCCCCCTAGGGGGGGAAAACAATGAGCAGTTCTTC.

This rearrangement joins TRBV7-2 to TRBJ1-2, with D perhaps matching TRBD1 (6 bases). The CDR3 loop spans 15 amino acids. V lost 8 bases and J lost 3, with 19 bases in between. CDR1 SGHTA and CDR2 FQGNSA come from the germline V gene. CDR3 in amino acids: CASGLWGGADYGYTF. Here the CDR3 DNA reads TGTGCCAGCGGCCTTTGGGGGGGCGCCGACTATGGCTACACCTTC.

Concerning this clone itself: This same CDR3 is encoded by further DNA sequences in the sample. The V gene is TRBV18, the J gene TRBJ1-3; the D gene is possibly TRBD1 (6 bases). V was shortened by 3 bases and J by 1 base, with 10 bases between the two germline ends. The CDR3 contains 15 residues. CDR1 and CDR2 from the germline V gene are KGHSH and LQKENI. The chain's CDR3 is CASSPGQGSGNTIYF. CDR3 nucleotide sequence: TGTGCCAGCTCACCGGGACAAGGTTCTGGAAACACCATATATTTT.

This clone was seen just once. The rearrangement joins TRBV24-1 to TRBJ1-5, with 8 bases fitting TRBD1. There are 15 residues in the CDR3. Germline CDR1 and CDR2: KGHDR and SFDVKD. V lost 1 base and J lost 6; bases outside the gene matches: 4. The CDR3 DNA reads TGTGCCACCAGTGATTTTTGGACAGGGCTTCAGCCCCAGCATTTT. Translating gives CATSDFWTGLQPQHF.

This rearrangement joins TRBV18 to TRBJ1-6, with a weak D call TRBD1 (6 bases). V was clipped by 3 bases and J by 7 bases, with 13 bases between them. The CDR3 has 15 residues. In germline, CDR1 is KGHSH, CDR2 LQKENI. DNA for the CDR3: TGTGCCAGCTCACCGGACAGTGGGTTAAATTCACCCCTCCACTTT. Protein product: CASSPDSGLNSPLHF.

This clone was seen a few times. This chain connects TRBV10-2 to TRBJ1-2; D is uncertain. CDR1 is WSHSY and CDR2 is SAAADI in the germline V gene. The germline V and J ends were trimmed by 0 bases and 8 bases, with 16 bases remaining between them. The CDR3 runs 15 residues. The CDR3: CASSESKGRRKGYTF. CDR3 coding DNA: TGCGCCAGCAGTGAGTCGAAAGGCAGAAGAAAAGGCTACACCTTC.

The rearrangement joins TRBV6-6 to TRBJ2-7, with 9 bases identical to TRBD2. Germline V CDR1 and CDR2: MNHNY, SVGAGI (reference sequence). The CDR3 has 14 residues. The junction had 13 bases not matched to a gene; V was cut back by 9 bases and J by 7 bases. The chain's CDR3 is CASSPASGVSEQYF. CDR3 nucleotide sequence: TGTGCCAGTTCCCCGGCTAGCGGGGTAAGTGAGCAGTACTTC.

The chain has TRBV27 and TRBJ1-2; 7 positions agree with TRBD1. The germline CDR1 and CDR2 sequences are MNHEY and SMNVEV (reference sequence). This CDR3 is built from 15 residues. After removal of 5 bases from V and 1 base from J, the junction contained 7 bases not matched to a gene. The CDR3 sequence: CASSPRDSYNYGYTF. The CDR3, as DNA: TGTGCCAGCAGTCCCAGGGACAGTTATAACTATGGCTACACCTTC.